Following are 6 T cell receptor beta chains from one sample sequenced in a study of blood T cells in healthy people across ages (dated by TCRdb to between 2014 and 2017). Receptor libraries were prepared by 5' RACE. Instrument on record: Illumina HiSeq 2500. A second PCR of about 6 to 11 cycles was performed with a sample-barcoded 5' primer and a J-beta primer mix. TCRdb's own reprocessing of the public reads used fastp at Q25 and MiXCR and kept productive beta chains. Every distinct CDR3 protein forms one entry, paired with its most common genes and DNA. This sample holds more than 800,000 distinct CDR3 sequences; 29% were observed only once. The ten most abundant clones make up roughly 17% of the sample. Material for sequencing was blood. The receptors shown here come from a woman older than 75 in good health.

This clonotype was seen at least ten times. The chain combines TRBV28 with TRBJ2-3; D uncertain. CDR1 and CDR2 (germline): MDHEN, SYDVKM. This CDR3 region has 12 residues. V was cut by 4 bases and J by 5 bases, with 7 bases left in between. Written as DNA, the CDR3 is TGTGCCAGCAGTTCCAGTGGAGATACGCAGTATTTT. Protein sequence: CASSSSGDTQYF.

Many counts were recorded for this clonotype. V is TRBV27 and J is TRBJ2-4, with D possibly being TRBD1 or TRBD2 (5 bases each). The V and J ends lost 2 bases and 5 bases respectively, with 7 bases between them. This CDR3 spans 13 amino acids. In germline, CDR1 is MNHEY, CDR2 SMNVEV (reference sequence). The DNA of the CDR3 is TGTGCCAGCAGTTTAATGGGGGAAAACATTCAGTACTTC. Translating it yields CASSLMGENIQYF.

CDR3 residues: CASSEVSGQGFGYTF. The CDR3 DNA reads as TGTGCCAGCAGTGAAGTCTCGGGACAGGGGTTCGGCTACACCTTC. The chain recombines TRBV6-1 with TRBJ1-2; 10 bases agree with TRBD1. The CDR3 loop spans 15 amino acids. The germline gives CDR1 MNHNS, CDR2 SASEGT. V lost 1 base, J lost 8 bases, and 7 bases stayed unmatched.

The rearrangement joins TRBV7-3 to TRBJ2-5, with TRBD1 as a possible D gene (5 bases). V lost 5 bases and J lost 0, with 13 bases in between. Germline V gives CDR1 SGHTA, CDR2 FQGTGA. This CDR3 comprises 15 residues. The CDR3 DNA reads TGTGCCAGCAGCCTTGCAGGGAACTACCAAGAGACCCAGTACTTC. It translates to CASSLAGNYQETQYF.

This clonotype was found many times. The chain is built from TRBV11-2 and TRBJ2-3; no firm D call. Germline V gene data show CDR1 as SGHAT and CDR2 as FQNNGV. The CDR3 has 13 residues. V lost 0 bases to trimming and J lost 11 bases, with 12 bases between them. CDR3 loop: CASSLEPLKEQYF. The CDR3 DNA is TGTGCCAGCAGCTTAGAACCTTTAAAGGAGCAGTATTTT.

In this sample, this clonotype turned up a few times. The CDR3 nucleotides are TGTGCCAGCAGCCAATTACGGCAGGGGAATGAAAAACTGTTTTTT. Translating it yields CASSQLRQGNEKLFF. This chain connects TRBV16 to TRBJ1-4; D perhaps matches TRBD1 (6 bases). The germline CDR1 and CDR2 sequences are KGHSY and FQNENV. The CDR3 runs 15 residues. Between the trimmed V and J ends, which lost 1 base and 5 bases, there was a span of 11 bases.